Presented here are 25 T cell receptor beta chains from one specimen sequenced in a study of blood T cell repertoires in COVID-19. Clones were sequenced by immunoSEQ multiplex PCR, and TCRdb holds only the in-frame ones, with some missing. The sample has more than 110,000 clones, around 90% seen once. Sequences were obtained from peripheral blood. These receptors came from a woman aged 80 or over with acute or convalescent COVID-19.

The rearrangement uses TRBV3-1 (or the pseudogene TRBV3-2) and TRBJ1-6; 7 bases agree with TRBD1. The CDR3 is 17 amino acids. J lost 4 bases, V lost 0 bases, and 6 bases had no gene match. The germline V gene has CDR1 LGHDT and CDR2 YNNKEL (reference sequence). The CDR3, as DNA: TGTGCCAGCAGCCAAGACGGCGGCAGGGGGTATAATTCACCCCTCCACTTT. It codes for CASSQDGGRGYNSPLHF.

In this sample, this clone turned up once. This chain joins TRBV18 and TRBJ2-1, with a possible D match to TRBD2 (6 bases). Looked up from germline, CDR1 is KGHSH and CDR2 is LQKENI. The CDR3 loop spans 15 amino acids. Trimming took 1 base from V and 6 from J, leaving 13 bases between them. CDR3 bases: TGTGCCAGCTCACCACAGGGAGGCTCGGGCAATGAGCAGTTCTTC. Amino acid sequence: CASSPQGGSGNEQFF.

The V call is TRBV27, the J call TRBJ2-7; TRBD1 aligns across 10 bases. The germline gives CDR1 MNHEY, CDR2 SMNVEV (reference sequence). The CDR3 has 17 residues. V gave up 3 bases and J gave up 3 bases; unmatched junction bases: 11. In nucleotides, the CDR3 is TGTGCCAGCAGTTTCCTCTCCGGGACAGGGGCGAGCTACGAGCAGTACTTC. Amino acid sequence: CASSFLSGTGASYEQYF.

The CDR3 DNA is TGTGCCAGCTCACTGGGACAGGGTTACGGCTACACCTTC. Amino acid sequence: CASSLGQGYGYTF. The chain links TRBV18 to TRBJ1-2; TRBD1 agrees at 9 bases. Germline V gene data show CDR1 as KGHSH and CDR2 as LQKENI. The V and J ends lost 4 bases and 8 bases, in that order; junction bases with no gene match: 5. The CDR3 is 13 amino acids.

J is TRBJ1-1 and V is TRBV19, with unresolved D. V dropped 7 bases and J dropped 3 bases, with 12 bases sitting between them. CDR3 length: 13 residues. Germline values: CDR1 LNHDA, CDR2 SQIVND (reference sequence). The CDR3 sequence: CASKEVVDTEAFF. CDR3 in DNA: TGTGCCAGTAAGGAGGTTGTCGACACTGAAGCTTTCTTT.

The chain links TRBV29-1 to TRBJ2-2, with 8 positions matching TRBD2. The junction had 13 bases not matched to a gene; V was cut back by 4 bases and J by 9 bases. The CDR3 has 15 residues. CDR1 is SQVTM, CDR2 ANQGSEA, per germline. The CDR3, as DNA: TGCAGCGTTGCCACCCCCGGGGGGGCCGCCAGGGAGCTGTTTTTT. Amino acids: CSVATPGGAARELFF.

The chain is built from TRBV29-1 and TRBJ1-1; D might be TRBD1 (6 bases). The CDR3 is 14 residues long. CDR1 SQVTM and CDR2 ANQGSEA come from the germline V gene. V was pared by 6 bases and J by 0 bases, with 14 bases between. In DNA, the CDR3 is TGCAGCGTCGTGGGGGCTCGGATGAACACTGAAGCTTTCTTT. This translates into CSVVGARMNTEAFF.

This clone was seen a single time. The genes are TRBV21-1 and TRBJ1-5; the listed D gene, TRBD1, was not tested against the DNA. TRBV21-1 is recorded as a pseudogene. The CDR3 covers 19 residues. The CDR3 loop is CASSKGEGTGENRNQPQHF. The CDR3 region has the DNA TGTGCCAGCAGCAAAGGAGAGGGGACAGGGGAGAATCGCAATCAGCCCCAGCATTTT.

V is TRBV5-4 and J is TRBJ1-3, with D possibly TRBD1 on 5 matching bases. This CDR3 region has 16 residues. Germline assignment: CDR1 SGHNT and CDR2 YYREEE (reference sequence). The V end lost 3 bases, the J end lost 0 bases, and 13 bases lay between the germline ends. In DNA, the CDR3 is TGTGCCAGCAGCTCTGACAGCAGGCGCTCTGGAAACACCATATATTTT. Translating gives CASSSDSRRSGNTIYF.

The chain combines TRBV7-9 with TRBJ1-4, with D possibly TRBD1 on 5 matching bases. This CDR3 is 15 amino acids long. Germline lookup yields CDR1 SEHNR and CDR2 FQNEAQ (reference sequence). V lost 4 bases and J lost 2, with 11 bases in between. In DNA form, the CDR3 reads TGTGCCAGCAGCTCGACGGGGGGTACTAATGAAAAACTGTTTTTT. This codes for CASSSTGGTNEKLFF. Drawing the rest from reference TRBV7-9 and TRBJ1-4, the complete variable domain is DTGVSQNPRHKITKRGQNVTFRCDPISEHNRLYWYRQTLGQGPEFLTYFQNEAQLEKSRLLSDRFSAERPKGSFSTLEIQRTEQGDSAMYLCASSSTGGTNEKLFFGSGTQLSVL.

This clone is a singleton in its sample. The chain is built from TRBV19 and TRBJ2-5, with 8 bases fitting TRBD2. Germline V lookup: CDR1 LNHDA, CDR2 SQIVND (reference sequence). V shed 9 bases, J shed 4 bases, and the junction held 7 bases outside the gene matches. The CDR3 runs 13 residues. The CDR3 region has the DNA TGTGCCAGCTCAATGCGGGGGGCAGAGACCCAGTACTTC. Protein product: CASSMRGAETQYF.

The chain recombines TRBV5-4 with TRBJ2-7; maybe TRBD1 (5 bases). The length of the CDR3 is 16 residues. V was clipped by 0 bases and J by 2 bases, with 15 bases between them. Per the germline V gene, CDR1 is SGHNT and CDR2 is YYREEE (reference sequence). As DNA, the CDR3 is TGTGCCAGCAGCTTGGGTGGGGCAGGGCCCACCTACGAGCAGTACTTC. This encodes CASSLGGAGPTYEQYF.

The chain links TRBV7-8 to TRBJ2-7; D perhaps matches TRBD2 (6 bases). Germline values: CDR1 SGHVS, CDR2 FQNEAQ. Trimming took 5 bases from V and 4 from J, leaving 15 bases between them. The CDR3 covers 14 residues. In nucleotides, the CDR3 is TGTGCCAGCAGCGGGCGACTAGGCTCTTACGAGCAGTACTTC. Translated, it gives CASSGRLGSYEQYF. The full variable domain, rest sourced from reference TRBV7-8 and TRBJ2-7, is GAGVSQSPRYKVAKRGQDVALRCDPISGHVSLFWYQQALGQGPEFLTYFQNEAQLDKSGLPSDRFFAERPEGSVSTLKIQRTQQEDSAVYLCASSGRLGSYEQYFGPGTRLTVT.

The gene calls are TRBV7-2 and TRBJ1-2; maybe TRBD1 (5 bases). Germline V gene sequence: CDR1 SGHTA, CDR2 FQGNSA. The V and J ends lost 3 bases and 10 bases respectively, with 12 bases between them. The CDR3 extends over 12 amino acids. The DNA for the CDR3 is TGTGCCAGCAGCTTCTCCGACAGATTCTACACCTTC. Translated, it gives CASSFSDRFYTF.

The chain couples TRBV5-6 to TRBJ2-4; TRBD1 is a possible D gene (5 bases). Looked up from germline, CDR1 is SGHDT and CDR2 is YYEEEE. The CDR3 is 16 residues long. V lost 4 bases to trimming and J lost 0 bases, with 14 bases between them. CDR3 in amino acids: CASSVKGAVAKNIQYF. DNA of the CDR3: TGTGCCAGCAGCGTGAAAGGGGCGGTAGCCAAAAACATTCAGTACTTC.

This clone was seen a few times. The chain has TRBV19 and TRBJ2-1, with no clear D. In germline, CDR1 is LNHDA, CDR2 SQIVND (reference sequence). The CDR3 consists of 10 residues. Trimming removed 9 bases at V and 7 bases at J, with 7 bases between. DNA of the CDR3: TGTGCCAGCGATCTAAATGAGCAGTTCTTC. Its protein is CASDLNEQFF.

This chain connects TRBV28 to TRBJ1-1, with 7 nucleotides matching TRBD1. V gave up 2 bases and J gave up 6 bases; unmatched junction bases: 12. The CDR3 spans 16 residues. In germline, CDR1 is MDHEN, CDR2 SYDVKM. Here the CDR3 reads CASSLNVGRGSAEAFF. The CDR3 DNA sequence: TGTGCCAGCAGTTTAAATGTGGGCAGGGGGTCGGCTGAAGCTTTCTTT. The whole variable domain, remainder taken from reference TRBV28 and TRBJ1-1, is DVKVTQSSRYLVKRTGEKVFLECVQDMDHENMFWYRQDPGLGLRLIYFSYDVKMKEKGDIPEGYSVSREKKERFSLILESASTNQTSMYLCASSLNVGRGSAEAFFGQGTRLTVV.

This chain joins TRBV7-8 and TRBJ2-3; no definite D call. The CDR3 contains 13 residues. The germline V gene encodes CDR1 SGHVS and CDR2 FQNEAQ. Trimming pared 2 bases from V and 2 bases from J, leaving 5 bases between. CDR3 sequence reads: CASSLSYTDTQYF. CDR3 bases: TGTGCCAGCAGCTTATCGTACACAGATACGCAGTATTTT. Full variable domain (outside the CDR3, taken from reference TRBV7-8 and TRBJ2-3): GAGVSQSPRYKVAKRGQDVALRCDPISGHVSLFWYQQALGQGPEFLTYFQNEAQLDKSGLPSDRFFAERPEGSVSTLKIQRTQQEDSAVYLCASSLSYTDTQYFGPGTRLTVL.

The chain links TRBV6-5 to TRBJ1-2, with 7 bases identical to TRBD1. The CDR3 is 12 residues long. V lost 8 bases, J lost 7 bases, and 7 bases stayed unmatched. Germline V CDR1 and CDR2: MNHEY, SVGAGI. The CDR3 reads CASRDSLSGYTF. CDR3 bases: TGTGCCAGCCGGGACAGTCTCTCTGGCTACACCTTC.

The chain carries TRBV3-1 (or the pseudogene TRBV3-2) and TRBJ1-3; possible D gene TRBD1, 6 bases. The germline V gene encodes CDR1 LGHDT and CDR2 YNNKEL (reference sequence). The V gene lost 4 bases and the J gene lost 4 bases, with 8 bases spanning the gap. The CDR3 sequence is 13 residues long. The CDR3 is CASSRGQGNTIYF. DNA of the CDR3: TGTGCCAGCAGCCGTGGACAGGGAAACACCATATATTTT.

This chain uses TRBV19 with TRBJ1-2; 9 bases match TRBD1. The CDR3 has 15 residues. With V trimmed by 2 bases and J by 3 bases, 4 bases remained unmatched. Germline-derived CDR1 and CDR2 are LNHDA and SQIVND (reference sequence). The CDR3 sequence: CASSIRTGDHYGYTF. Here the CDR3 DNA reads TGTGCCAGTAGTATACGGACAGGGGATCACTATGGCTACACCTTC.

Here the CDR3 reads CASSPTGLAGTETQYF. DNA of the CDR3: TGTGCCAGCAGCCCAACGGGACTAGCGGGTACAGAGACCCAGTACTTC. V is TRBV7-2 and J is TRBJ2-5; 12 bases map to TRBD2. Germline V gene lookup returns CDR1 SGHTA and CDR2 FQGNSA. The CDR3 is 16 residues long. The V segment lost 5 bases and the J segment 4 bases; nucleotides outside the gene matches: 8.

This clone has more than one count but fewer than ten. The chain's CDR3 is CASSGTQGHAEAFF. CDR3 sequence (DNA): TGTGCCAGTAGTGGCACACAGGGGCACGCTGAAGCTTTCTTT. The gene calls are TRBV19 and TRBJ1-1; TRBD1 aligns across 7 bases. Germline CDR1 reads LNHDA; CDR2 reads SQIVND (reference sequence). The CDR3 is 14 residues long. Losses at the gene ends were 5 bases for V and 6 bases for J; bases not matched to a gene: 9.

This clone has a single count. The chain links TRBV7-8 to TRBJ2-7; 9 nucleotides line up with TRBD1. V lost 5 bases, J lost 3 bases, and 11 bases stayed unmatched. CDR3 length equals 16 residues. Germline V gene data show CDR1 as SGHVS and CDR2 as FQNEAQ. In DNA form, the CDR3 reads TGTGCCAGCAGCCTCAACCGGGACAGGGCCTTCTACGAGCAGTACTTC. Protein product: CASSLNRDRAFYEQYF.

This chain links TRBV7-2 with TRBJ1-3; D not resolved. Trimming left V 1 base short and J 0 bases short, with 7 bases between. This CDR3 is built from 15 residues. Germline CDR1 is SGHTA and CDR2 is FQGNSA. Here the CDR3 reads CASSLVFGSGNTIYF. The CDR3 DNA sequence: TGTGCCAGCAGCTTAGTATTCGGCTCTGGAAACACCATATATTTT.